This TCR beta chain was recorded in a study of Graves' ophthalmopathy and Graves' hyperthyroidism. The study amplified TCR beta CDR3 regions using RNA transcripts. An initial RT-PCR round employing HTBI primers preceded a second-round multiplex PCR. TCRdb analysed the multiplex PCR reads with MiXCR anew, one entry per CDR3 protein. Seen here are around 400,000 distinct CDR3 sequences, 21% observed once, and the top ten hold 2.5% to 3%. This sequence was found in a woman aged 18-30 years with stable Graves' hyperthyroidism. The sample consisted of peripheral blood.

CDR3 amino acids: CASSQDLSNSGNIQYF. Here the CDR3 DNA reads TGCGCCAGCAGCCAAGATCTCTCGAACAGCGGAAACATTCAGTACTTC. The V and J genes are TRBV4-3 and TRBJ2-4, with a possible D match to TRBD2 (5 bases). V shed 0 bases and J shed 6 bases, with 15 bases lying between them. Germline V CDR1 and CDR2: LGHNA, YSLEER. The CDR3 totals 16 residues.